These T cell receptor beta chains were read from a single sample in a study of T cells in Graves' hyperthyroidism and ophthalmopathy. TCRdb ran MiXCR on the multiplex PCR reads and lists one entry per CDR3 protein. This table has over 300,000 distinct CDR3 sequences, roughly 13% appearing once. Sequenced: blood. Every receptor here comes from a middle-aged woman with Graves' ophthalmopathy. Each CDR3 is given with its conserved first and last residue. A D gene is named only where the DNA matches it firmly. Some rows have no size entry. The others give once, few or many, or a class for an expanded clone.

CDR3 protein,CDR3 DNA,clone size,V gene,D gene,J gene
CASSQDWVVAKNIQYF,TGCGCCAGCAGCCAAGATTGGGTGGTAGCCAAAAACATTCAGTACTTC,.,TRBV4-1,.,TRBJ2-4
CSAQPGQGNTEAFF,TGCAGTGCCCAACCGGGACAGGGGAACACTGAAGCTTTCTTT,.,TRBV20-1,TRBD1,TRBJ1-1
CASRKEQGRNYGYTF,TGTGCCAGCAGAAAAGAACAGGGGCGGAACTATGGCTACACCTTC,many,TRBV2,TRBD1,TRBJ1-2
CASSPPDRSPLHF,TGCGCCAGCAGCCCCCCAGATCGTTCACCCCTCCACTTT,.,TRBV4-1,.,TRBJ1-6
CASSLVQGQASEAFF,TGTGCCAGCAGTTTAGTCCAAGGACAGGCCTCTGAAGCTTTCTTT,many,TRBV12-3/TRBV12-4,TRBD1,TRBJ1-1
CSASFRNTQFF,TGCAGTGCTAGCTTCCGTAATACGCAGTTCTTC,many,TRBV20-1,.,TRBJ2-1
CASSSSTDSYEQYF,TGTGCCAGCTCATCCTCGACAGACTCCTACGAGCAGTACTTC,many,TRBV18,.,TRBJ2-7
CASSEVGGRDEQYF,TGTGCCAGCAGTGAAGTGGGGGGCAGGGACGAGCAGTACTTC,many,TRBV6-1,.,TRBJ2-7
CATSEGATNEKLFF,TGTGCCACCAGTGAGGGGGCTACTAATGAAAAACTGTTTTTT,many,TRBV24-1,.,TRBJ1-4
CASSYSSYNSPLHF,TGTGCCAGCAGTTATAGCTCCTATAATTCACCCCTCCACTTT,many,TRBV12-3/TRBV12-4,.,TRBJ1-6
CASSLIGTASSGNTIYF,TGCGCCAGCAGCTTGATCGGGACGGCGAGCTCTGGAAACACCATATATTTT,many,TRBV5-1,.,TRBJ1-3
CASSPPGQGYTDTQYF,TGTGCCAGCAGTCCGCCCGGACAGGGATACACAGATACGCAGTATTTT,many,TRBV28,TRBD1,TRBJ2-3
CSATDRDTEAFF,TGCAGTGCGACCGACAGGGACACTGAAGCTTTCTTT,many,TRBV20-1,TRBD1,TRBJ1-1
CAISVGPQGYEQHF,TGTGCCATCAGTGTTGGACCCCAAGGGTACGAGCAGCACTTC,.,TRBV10-3,.,TRBJ2-7
CSARDAGNGNQPQHF,TGCAGTGCTAGAGACGCAGGGAACGGCAATCAGCCCCAGCATTTT,many,TRBV20-1,.,TRBJ1-5
CASSLGMGNSPLHF,TGTGCCAGCAGTCTAGGGATGGGCAATTCACCCCTCCACTTT,many,TRBV6-1,.,TRBJ1-6
CASSLAGSSGRTEQYF,TGTGCCAGCAGCTTGGCCGGGTCTAGCGGGAGGACCGAGCAGTACTTC,.,TRBV5-4,TRBD2,TRBJ2-7
CSATGTGGFTDTQYF,TGCAGTGCTACTGGGACAGGGGGATTCACAGATACGCAGTATTTT,.,TRBV20-1,TRBD1,TRBJ2-3
CATGSGSGTQYF,TGTGCCACCGGTAGCGGGAGTGGGACGCAGTATTTT,many,TRBV24-1,TRBD2,TRBJ2-3
CASSQGLGANYGYTF,TGTGCCAGCAGCCAAGGGTTAGGGGCCAACTATGGCTACACCTTC,few,TRBV3-1,.,TRBJ1-2
CASSLASGGLRNTEAFF,TGCGCCAGCAGCTTGGCATCCGGGGGGCTGAGGAACACTGAAGCTTTCTTT,few,TRBV5-1,.,TRBJ1-1